One and the same sample provided the 21 T cell receptor beta chains below, sequenced in a study of beta chain features in type 1 diabetes. The entirety of the isolated RNA underwent reverse transcription, so expressed TCRB transcripts were sequenced. Data came from immunoSEQ multiplex PCR; TCRdb stores just in-frame clones and leaves some out. The repertoire includes hundreds of thousands of clones, around 16% of them detected once, and about 0.087% sits in the top ten. Input material: naive CD4+ T cells from blood. Receptors originate from a young man in good health.

The V gene is TRBV4-2, the J gene TRBJ2-5; D might be TRBD1 (6 bases). The CDR3 covers 15 residues. CDR1 and CDR2 from the germline V gene are LGHNA and YNFKEQ. Trimming left V 4 bases short and J 0 bases short, with 12 bases between. CDR3 DNA sequence: TGTGCCAGCAGCCGAGCAAACAGGGACCAAGAGACCCAGTACTTC. It codes for CASSRANRDQETQYF.

The chain joins TRBV11-3 to TRBJ2-3; D may be TRBD1 (5 bases). The CDR3 is 14 residues long. Per the germline V gene, CDR1 is SGHNT and CDR2 is YENEEA. Trimming left V 4 bases short and J 3 bases short, with 11 bases between. CDR3 in amino acids: CASSSTAGTDTQYF. The CDR3 nucleotides are TGTGCCAGCAGCTCAACGGCAGGGACAGATACGCAGTATTTT.

This clone was counted between two and nine times. The CDR3 region is CASRPGTSGYEQYF. In nucleotides, the CDR3 is TGTGCCAGCAGGCCCGGGACTAGCGGATACGAGCAGTACTTC. The rearrangement links TRBV28 to TRBJ2-7; 11 bases align to TRBD2. CDR1 MDHEN and CDR2 SYDVKM come from the germline V gene. The CDR3 is 14 residues long. V lost 6 bases, J lost 4 bases, and 5 bases stayed unmatched.

V is TRBV5-4 and J is TRBJ2-1; 7 bases agree with TRBD2. Looked up from germline, CDR1 is SGHNT and CDR2 is YYREEE (reference sequence). V was clipped by 2 bases and J by 3 bases; unmatched bases: 8. This CDR3 is 16 amino acids long. The CDR3 reads CASSFRGGEVYNEQFF. In DNA form, the CDR3 reads TGTGCCAGCAGCTTCCGGGGAGGGGAGGTCTACAATGAGCAGTTCTTC.

The J gene is TRBJ2-1, the V gene TRBV6-5, with D unclear. Between the trimmed V and J ends, which lost 5 bases and 2 bases, there was a span of 13 bases. This CDR3 spans 15 amino acids. CDR1 is MNHEY, CDR2 SVGAGI, per germline. CDR3 in amino acids: CASSIPHFPYNEQFF. CDR3 coding DNA: TGTGCCAGCAGTATACCCCACTTCCCCTACAATGAGCAGTTCTTC.

This clone was counted only a few times. V is TRBV11-2 and J is TRBJ2-1; a weak D match, TRBD2 (6 bases). This CDR3 spans 15 amino acids. Germline loops: CDR1 SGHAT, CDR2 FQNNGV. Trimming removed 1 base at V and 7 bases at J, with 14 bases between. The CDR3 coding sequence is TGTGCCAGCAGCTTAGTTGGCCTAGCGAGGAATGAGCAGTTCTTC. As protein: CASSLVGLARNEQFF. The full variable domain, completed using reference TRBV11-2 and TRBJ2-1, is EAGVAQSPRYKIIEKRQSVAFWCNPISGHATLYWYQQILGQGPKLLIQFQNNGVVDDSQLPKDRFSAERLKGVDSTLKIQPAKLEDSAVYLCASSLVGLARNEQFFGPGTRLTVL.

The chain couples TRBV27 to TRBJ2-1; tentative D call: TRBD2 (7 bases). The CDR3 loop spans 16 amino acids. The germline V gene has CDR1 MNHEY and CDR2 SMNVEV (reference sequence). Trimming removed 4 bases from V and 7 bases from J, with 20 bases in between. This chain's CDR3 is CASSSLGLERGNEQFF. CDR3 in DNA: TGTGCCAGCAGTTCCCTAGGACTAGAGAGGGGGAATGAGCAGTTCTTC.

This clone was observed a few times. The chain carries TRBV28 and TRBJ2-6, with 8 bases identical to TRBD1. Looked up from germline, CDR1 is MDHEN and CDR2 is SYDVKM. V was clipped by 6 bases and J by 5 bases; unmatched bases: 15. The CDR3 is 18 amino acids. CDR3 residues: CASRTDRESLWRANVLTF. The CDR3 nucleotides are TGTGCCAGCAGAACGGACAGGGAGAGCCTCTGGAGGGCCAACGTCCTGACTTTC.

The rearrangement joins TRBV6-5 to TRBJ1-1; D gene ambiguous. The germline V gene encodes CDR1 MNHEY and CDR2 SVGAGI. There are 13 residues in the CDR3. The V and J ends lost 4 bases and 7 bases respectively, with 13 bases between them. The CDR3 DNA follows: TGTGCCAGCAGTTCACCCTCAGTGGGTGAAGCTTTCTTT. Its translation: CASSSPSVGEAFF.

The chain carries TRBV19 and TRBJ1-4, with 8 bases fitting TRBD1. From germline, CDR1 is LNHDA and CDR2 SQIVND (reference sequence). V trimming: 5 bases; J trimming: 7 bases; junction bases outside the gene matches: 9. The CDR3 consists of 15 residues. CDR3 DNA: TGTGCCAGTAGTGACAGGGGACGGTACGGTGAAAAACTGTTTTTT. The encoded protein is CASSDRGRYGEKLFF. Filled out from reference TRBV19 and TRBJ1-4, the complete variable domain reads DGGITQSPKYLFRKEGQNVTLSCEQNLNHDAMYWYRQDPGQGLRLIYYSQIVNDFQKGDIAEGYSVSREKKESFPLTVTSAQKNPTAFYLCASSDRGRYGEKLFFGSGTQLSVL.

CDR3 protein: CASNRDNYSNQPQHF. CDR3 nucleotide sequence: TGTGCCAGCAATCGGGACAACTATAGCAATCAGCCCCAGCATTTT. The chain links TRBV6-5 to TRBJ1-5, with a weak D call TRBD1 (6 bases). Germline assignment: CDR1 MNHEY and CDR2 SVGAGI. Trimming cost V 7 bases and J 0 bases, with 13 bases left between them. The CDR3 is 15 amino acids.

This clone was counted only a few times. The rearrangement links TRBV2 to TRBJ2-1, with 9 nucleotides matching TRBD2. V was pared by 10 bases and J by 5 bases, with 12 bases of the junction left unmatched. CDR3 length: 15 residues. CDR1 and CDR2 from the germline V gene are SNHLY and FYNNEI. The CDR3 spells CAIFQTSGENNEQFF. In DNA form, the CDR3 reads TGTGCCATTTTCCAGACTAGCGGAGAGAACAATGAGCAGTTCTTC. The full variable domain, completed using reference TRBV2 and TRBJ2-1, is EPEVTQTPSHQVTQMGQEVILRCVPISNHLYFYWYRQILGQKVEFLVSFYNNEISEKSEIFDDQFSVERPDGSNFTLKIRSTKLEDSAMYFCAIFQTSGENNEQFFGPGTRLTVL.

The CDR3 bases are TGTGCCAGCAGCCCCCGGACAGGGGGCAACTATGGCTACACCTTC. This codes for CASSPRTGGNYGYTF. The chain employs TRBV7-9 and TRBJ1-2; 11 bases map to TRBD1. The CDR3 is 15 residues long. Germline lookup yields CDR1 SEHNR and CDR2 FQNEAQ (reference sequence). V shed 5 bases, J shed 2 bases, and the junction held 4 bases outside the gene matches.

J is TRBJ2-7 and V is TRBV27; 11 nucleotides match TRBD2. V dropped 0 bases and J dropped 4; count of bases not matched to a gene: 2. The CDR3 totals 15 residues. CDR1 and CDR2 from the germline V gene are MNHEY and SMNVEV (reference sequence). The CDR3 is CASSLSSSGRYEQYF. CDR3 nucleotide sequence: TGTGCCAGCAGTTTATCGTCTAGCGGGAGGTACGAGCAGTACTTC.

V is TRBV6-5 and J is TRBJ1-6; 7 nucleotides align to TRBD1. Trimming cost V 1 base and J 9 bases; bases outside gene matches: 9. The CDR3 runs to 16 residues. Germline-derived CDR1 and CDR2 are MNHEY and SVGAGI. CDR3 nucleotides: TGTGCCAGCAGTTACTTACTACGGGACAGTTCTTCACCCCTCCACTTT. Its translation is CASSYLLRDSSSPLHF.

V and J are TRBV18 and TRBJ2-5, with D possibly being TRBD2 (6 bases). Trimming took 4 bases from V and 4 from J, leaving 16 bases between them. The length of the CDR3 is 15 residues. CDR1 and CDR2 (germline): KGHSH, LQKENI. The CDR3 DNA follows: TGTGCCAGCTCACGTAAGCGACTAGTTGGAGAGACCCAGTACTTC. As protein: CASSRKRLVGETQYF. The variable domain in full, completed from reference TRBV18 and TRBJ2-5, reads NAGVMQNPRHLVRRRGQEARLRCSPMKGHSHVYWYRQLPEEGLKFMVYLQKENIIDESGMPKERFSAEFPKEGPSILRIQQVVRGDSAAYFCASSRKRLVGETQYFGPGTRLLVL.

This clone was counted only a few times. This CDR3 is also generated by other DNA sequences in the sample. The chain has TRBV7-9 and TRBJ1-1; D not resolved. The germline gives CDR1 SEHNR, CDR2 FQNEAQ (reference sequence). The CDR3 length is 13 residues. V was shortened by 2 bases and J by 1 base, with 5 bases between the two germline ends. This CDR3 is CASSLIQNTEAFF. The CDR3 coding sequence is TGTGCCAGCAGCTTAATCCAGAACACTGAAGCTTTCTTT.

The chain joins TRBV9 to TRBJ1-1; D remains unclear. V was cut by 1 base and J by 4 bases, with 11 bases left in between. This CDR3 is built from 14 residues. Germline CDR1 is SGDLS and CDR2 is YYNGEE. CDR3 protein: CASSVRTEATEAFF. CDR3 in DNA: TGTGCCAGCAGCGTACGTACGGAAGCCACTGAAGCTTTCTTT. Filled out from reference TRBV9 and TRBJ1-1, the complete variable domain reads DSGVTQTPKHLITATGQRVTLRCSPRSGDLSVYWYQQSLDQGLQFLIQYYNGEERAKGNILERFSAQQFPDLHSELNLSSLELGDSALYFCASSVRTEATEAFFGQGTRLTVV.

V is TRBV4-2 and J is TRBJ1-3, with D unclear. Germline CDR1 LGHNA, CDR2 YNFKEQ. Between the trimmed V and J ends, which lost 0 bases and 8 bases, there was a span of 8 bases. CDR3 size: 13 residues. This chain's CDR3 is CASSQEALDTIYF. The CDR3 DNA sequence: TGTGCCAGCAGCCAAGAGGCCTTAGACACCATATATTTT.

A few counts support this clone. The chain's CDR3 is CASSRVGGAGGELFF. The CDR3 DNA sequence: TGCGCCAGCAGCCGCGTGGGGGGCGCCGGCGGGGAGCTGTTTTTT. This chain links TRBV4-1 with TRBJ2-2; D may match TRBD1 or TRBD2 (6 bases each). V lost 4 bases and J 7 bases, leaving 16 bases between the germline ends. Germline CDR1 and CDR2: MGHRA and YSYEKL. CDR3 length equals 15 residues.

This chain connects TRBV19 to TRBJ1-5; 7 nucleotides agree with TRBD1. V was pared by 7 bases and J by 2 bases, with 8 bases of the junction left unmatched. Germline lookup yields CDR1 LNHDA and CDR2 SQIVND (reference sequence). The CDR3 has 15 residues. This CDR3 reads CASTKQGTGNQPQHF. The CDR3 region has the DNA TGTGCCAGTACCAAACAGGGGACAGGCAATCAGCCCCAGCATTTT.